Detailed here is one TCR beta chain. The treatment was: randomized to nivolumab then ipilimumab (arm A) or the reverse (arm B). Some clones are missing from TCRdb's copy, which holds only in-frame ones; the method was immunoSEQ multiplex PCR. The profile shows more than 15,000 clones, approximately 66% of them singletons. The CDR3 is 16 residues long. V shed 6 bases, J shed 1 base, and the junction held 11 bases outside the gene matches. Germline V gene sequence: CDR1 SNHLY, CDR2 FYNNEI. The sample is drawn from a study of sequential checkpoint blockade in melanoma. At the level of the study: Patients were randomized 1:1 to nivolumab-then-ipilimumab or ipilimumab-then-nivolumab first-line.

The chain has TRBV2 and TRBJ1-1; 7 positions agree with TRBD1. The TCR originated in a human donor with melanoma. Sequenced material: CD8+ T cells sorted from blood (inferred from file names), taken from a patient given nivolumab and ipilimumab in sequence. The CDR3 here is CASSHKPGQWNTEAFF. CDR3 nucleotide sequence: TGTGCCAGCAGCCATAAACCGGGACAGTGGAACACTGAAGCTTTCTTT.